The 23 T cell receptor beta chains below all came from one sample that was sequenced in a study of graft-versus-host responses after intestinal transplantation. The data were produced by immunoSEQ multiplex PCR, yet TCRdb's version contains in-frame clones alone and is incomplete. The sample lists about 12,000 clones, around four fifths occurring once. The sequencing used PBMCs, collected about 490 days after intestinal transplant. Source of these receptors: a human patient who received an intestinal transplant, so some T cells may come from the graft donor.

The chain uses TRBV7-9 and TRBJ2-2; D unresolved. The germline gives CDR1 SEHNR, CDR2 FQNEAQ (reference sequence). The CDR3 loop spans 14 amino acids. The V gene lost 7 bases and the J gene lost 4 bases, with 13 bases spanning the gap. The CDR3 spells CASIPGQGTGELFF. CDR3 sequence (DNA): TGTGCCAGCATCCCGGGCCAAGGCACCGGGGAGCTGTTTTTT.

This chain joins TRBV5-6 and TRBJ1-2; TRBD1 matches at 9 bases. The V gene's germline CDR1 is SGHDT and CDR2 YYEEEE. The CDR3 spans 13 residues. V was pared by 5 bases and J by 8 bases, with 7 bases of the junction left unmatched. CDR3 bases: TGTGCCAGCAGTTTTGGACAGGGGAGGGGCTACACCTTC. This sequence encodes CASSFGQGRGYTF.

This rearrangement joins TRBV7-2 to TRBJ2-1; the D gene is possibly TRBD1 (6 bases). The germline V and J ends were trimmed by 1 base and 6 bases, with 10 bases remaining between them. The CDR3 is made up of 14 amino acids. Germline CDR1 SGHTA, CDR2 FQGNSA. The DNA of the CDR3 is TGTGCCAGCAGCTTAGTAGGGGGAGTCAATGAGCAGTTCTTC. Translation gives CASSLVGGVNEQFF. The full variable domain, in which reference TRBV7-2 and TRBJ2-1 provide the parts outside the CDR3, is GAGVSQSPSNKVTEKGKDVELRCDPISGHTALYWYRQSLGQGLEFLIYFQGNSAPDKSGLPSDRFSAERTGGSVSTLTIQRTQQEDSAVYLCASSLVGGVNEQFFGPGTRLTVL.

This clone has a handful of counts. This sequence may be a read error, since a much larger clone differs from it by one base. The same CDR3 arises from other DNA sequences in this sample as well. CDR3 DNA sequence: TGTGCCAGCCGGGGGGCGGGGCGGGCGACTCTAAACTATGGCTACACCTTC. As protein: CASRGAGRATLNYGYTF. This rearrangement joins TRBV28 to TRBJ1-2; possible D gene TRBD1, 6 bases. V lost 8 bases and J lost 2, with 24 bases in between. Germline values: CDR1 MDHEN, CDR2 SYDVKM. The CDR3 is 17 amino acids.

The chain employs TRBV6-1 and TRBJ1-5, with D maybe TRBD1 (5 bases). CDR3 length: 17 residues. The germline CDR1 and CDR2 sequences are MNHNS and SASEGT. V shed 2 bases and J shed 1 base, with 15 bases lying between them. The CDR3 DNA reads TGTGCCAGCAGTGAACTCCTTGGGGGGACGAGCAATCAGCCCCAGCATTTT. Amino acid sequence: CASSELLGGTSNQPQHF.

The rearrangement joins TRBV19 to TRBJ1-1; 9 bases are a match to TRBD1. The CDR3 length is 14 residues. The V and J ends lost 7 bases and 1 base, in that order; junction bases with no gene match: 4. Germline V gene lookup returns CDR1 LNHDA and CDR2 SQIVND (reference sequence). The DNA for the CDR3 is TGTGCCAGTATCCGGGGACAGGGGAACACTGAAGCTTTCTTT. Translated, it gives CASIRGQGNTEAFF.

The chain joins TRBV27 to TRBJ2-1; the D is unclear. The germline gives CDR1 MNHEY, CDR2 SMNVEV (reference sequence). The V end was cut by 2 bases, the J end by 4 bases, with 9 bases between. CDR3 length equals 14 residues. In nucleotides, the CDR3 is TGTGCCAGCAGTTTAACCCACTCGTACAATGAGCAGTTCTTC. Protein: CASSLTHSYNEQFF.

The chain employs TRBV28 and TRBJ2-2; tentative D call: TRBD2 (5 bases). This CDR3 spans 14 amino acids. V dropped 4 bases and J dropped 4 bases, with 10 bases sitting between them. Germline loops: CDR1 MDHEN, CDR2 SYDVKM. CDR3 residues: CASSWRASTGELFF. The CDR3, as DNA: TGTGCCAGCAGTTGGCGGGCGAGCACCGGGGAGCTGTTTTTT.

This clone was seen more than once but under ten times. The chain has TRBV18 and TRBJ2-7, with D perhaps matching TRBD1 (5 bases). The CDR3 covers 14 residues. Trimming took 5 bases from V and 3 from J, leaving 14 bases between them. Per the germline V gene, CDR1 is KGHSH and CDR2 is LQKENI. CDR3: CASSAERGYYEQYF. CDR3 in DNA: TGTGCCAGCTCAGCGGAAAGGGGCTACTACGAGCAGTACTTC.

The rearrangement links TRBV4-2 to TRBJ2-7; 9 bases are a match to TRBD1. CDR1 is LGHNA, CDR2 YNFKEQ, per germline. The ends lost 0 bases at V and 3 bases at J; junction bases unmatched: 3. This CDR3 is built from 15 residues. As DNA, the CDR3 is TGTGCCAGCAGCCAAGAACAGGGGGCGCTCTACGAGCAGTACTTC. The encoded protein is CASSQEQGALYEQYF.

A single count supports this clone. The chain employs TRBV19 and TRBJ2-1; D call uncertain. V lost 5 bases and J 5 bases, leaving 7 bases between the germline ends. The germline V gene has CDR1 LNHDA and CDR2 SQIVND (reference sequence). The CDR3 contains 12 residues. CDR3 region: CASSAYHNEQFF. In DNA form, the CDR3 reads TGTGCCAGTAGTGCCTATCACAATGAGCAGTTCTTC.

This clone was seen once. The chain links TRBV27 to TRBJ2-5, with a possible D match to TRBD2 (5 bases). The CDR3 loop spans 13 amino acids. CDR1 is MNHEY and CDR2 is SMNVEV in the germline V gene (reference sequence). Trimming removed 4 bases from V and 3 bases from J, with 9 bases in between. The CDR3 loop is CASSSGLEETQYF. The CDR3 nucleotides read TGTGCCAGCAGTTCCGGACTGGAAGAGACCCAGTACTTC.

This clone showed up just once. The chain links TRBV5-4 to TRBJ2-7, with D maybe TRBD1 (6 bases). V lost 3 bases to trimming and J lost 2 bases, with 12 bases between them. CDR1 and CDR2 (germline): SGHNT, YYREEE (reference sequence). This CDR3 has 14 residues. The CDR3 sequence: CASSSLDSPYEQYF. In DNA, the CDR3 is TGTGCCAGCAGCTCTTTGGACAGTCCCTACGAGCAGTACTTC.

The chain recombines TRBV21-1 with TRBJ1-1. TRBV21-1 is given as a pseudogene. The CDR3 is made up of 19 amino acids. CDR3 nucleotide sequence: TGTGCCAGCAGCAAGTTGGCCCGTTGGGTCCGGGGCATGAACACTGAAGCTTTCTTT. Translated: CASSKLARWVRGMNTEAFF.

Remarks on this clone: At one end the junction does not follow the germline gene, possibly because of a read error. The V call is TRBV29-1, the J call TRBJ2-1, with no clear D. Germline assignment: CDR1 SQVTM and CDR2 ANQGSEA. The CDR3 runs to 14 residues. CDR3 nucleotide sequence: TGCAGCGTTATGGAACGGGCGGCCACCAATGGGCAGTTCTTC. It codes for CSVMERAATNGQFF.

In this sample, this clone turned up once. The V and J genes are TRBV27 and TRBJ2-7; 8 positions match TRBD2. Germline loops: CDR1 MNHEY, CDR2 SMNVEV (reference sequence). The CDR3 has 17 amino acids. With V trimmed by 2 bases and J by 3 bases, 12 bases remained unmatched. CDR3 nucleotides: TGTGCCAGCAGTTTAGGGGGTGGAGGACTAGCACTCTACGAGCAGTACTTC. Its protein is CASSLGGGGLALYEQYF.

This chain links TRBV5-1 with TRBJ2-3; D may be TRBD2 (6 bases). The CDR3 has 20 amino acids. Germline V gene lookup returns CDR1 SGHRS and CDR2 YFSETQ. V was clipped by 0 bases and J by 1 base, with 24 bases between them. CDR3 nucleotide sequence: TGCGCCAGCAGCTTGGCCGGTCGGGTGAACCTGGTAGCGGGCACAGATACGCAGTATTTT. This codes for CASSLAGRVNLVAGTDTQYF.

This rearrangement joins TRBV11-2 to TRBJ2-5, with D unresolved. V dropped 1 base and J dropped 3 bases, with 9 bases sitting between them. This CDR3 has 14 residues. Per the germline V gene, CDR1 is SGHAT and CDR2 is FQNNGV. The CDR3 DNA sequence: TGTGCCAGCAGCTTAGGAGACCGTAAAGAGACCCAGTACTTC. This sequence encodes CASSLGDRKETQYF. The complete variable domain, with remaining parts taken from reference TRBV11-2 and TRBJ2-5, reads EAGVAQSPRYKIIEKRQSVAFWCNPISGHATLYWYQQILGQGPKLLIQFQNNGVVDDSQLPKDRFSAERLKGVDSTLKIQPAKLEDSAVYLCASSLGDRKETQYFGPGTRLLVL.

The chain uses TRBV9 and TRBJ2-7, with a possible D match to TRBD2 (5 bases). Germline-derived CDR1 and CDR2 are SGDLS and YYNGEE. Trimming took off 1 base at V and 6 bases at J, with 14 bases between the two ends. This CDR3 has 14 residues. Here the CDR3 reads CASSVTREGLEQYF. The CDR3 coding sequence is TGTGCCAGCAGCGTAACGAGAGAGGGTCTCGAGCAGTACTTC.

This chain connects TRBV28 to TRBJ2-7; D possibly matches TRBD1 or TRBD2 (6 bases each). In germline, CDR1 is MDHEN, CDR2 SYDVKM. The CDR3 consists of 13 residues. V lost 3 bases and J 5 bases, leaving 11 bases between the germline ends. The CDR3 loop is CASSFGGLNEQYF. The DNA of the CDR3 is TGTGCCAGCAGTTTTGGGGGGCTTAACGAGCAGTACTTC.

The chain couples TRBV11-2 to TRBJ2-1; 7 positions match TRBD1. Germline loops: CDR1 SGHAT, CDR2 FQNNGV. This CDR3 region has 14 residues. With V trimmed by 6 bases and J by 2 bases, 4 bases remained unmatched. CDR3 sequence: CASRRQGAYNEQFF. CDR3 nucleotides: TGTGCCAGCAGGCGACAGGGAGCCTACAATGAGCAGTTCTTC.

This chain links TRBV9 with TRBJ2-2, with TRBD1 as a possible D gene (6 bases). The V and J ends lost 0 bases and 7 bases respectively, with 7 bases between them. Germline V gene data show CDR1 as SGDLS and CDR2 as YYNGEE. There are 13 residues in the CDR3. This CDR3 reads CASSVGGRGELFF. CDR3 DNA: TGTGCCAGCAGCGTAGGGGGGCGCGGGGAGCTGTTTTTT.

V usage is TRBV6-6 and J usage is TRBJ2-5, with 8 positions matching TRBD2. CDR1 and CDR2 (germline): MNHNY, SVGAGI (reference sequence). Trimming removed 2 bases from V and 2 bases from J; junction bases left unmatched: 4. The CDR3 runs 15 residues. The CDR3 here is CASSYLSGTQETQYF. In nucleotides, the CDR3 is TGTGCCAGCAGTTACCTTAGCGGGACTCAAGAGACCCAGTACTTC.